This entry is about one T cell receptor (beta chain). At one end the junction does not follow the germline gene, possibly because of a read error. Use of 60 Vbeta and 13 Jbeta primers characterized the PCR. Generated by immunoSEQ multiplex PCR, the TCRdb table keeps only in-frame clones and is missing some. The table shows about 170,000 clones, with approximately 82% occurring only once. The record originates from a study of cytomegalovirus exposure and HLA in healthy donors. This sequence was found in a male donor in good health and CMV-seronegative. Sequenced material: PBMCs.

The DNA of the CDR3 is TGTGCCAGCAGCTCCCGTGGGGGCTCCCACAATGAGCAGTTCTTC. Protein sequence: CASSSRGGSHNEQFF. The chain combines TRBV7-2 with TRBJ2-1; weak D call: TRBD1 (6 bases). The CDR3 is 15 amino acids. Per germline, CDR1 SGHTA and CDR2 FQGNSA.